This note documents a single T cell receptor beta chain sequence. The data belong to a study of blood T cell repertoires in COVID-19. About the research overall: The United States, Italy and Spain were the sources of the acute and convalescent COVID-19 samples. From T cells, B-cell-depleted T cells, or PBMCs came the material, which was cDNA or gDNA.

Authors' analysis steps: By means of reference gene primer amplification, nucleated cell counts were estimated. Profiled with immunoSEQ multiplex PCR; TCRdb holds only in-frame clones, not every one. D and trimming come from the DNA, and the V and J calls and clone size come from that table. The sample has around 280,000 clones; around 85% are singletons. CDR1 and CDR2 (germline): LGHDT, YNNKEL (reference sequence). V was pared by 3 bases and J by 4 bases, with 2 bases of the junction left unmatched. The CDR3 has 14 amino acids. The rearrangement uses TRBV3-1 (or the pseudogene TRBV3-2) and TRBJ1-4; 7 bases line up with TRBD1. The receptor was derived from a woman aged 25 to 45 who had recovered from COVID-19. Specimen: peripheral blood. The CDR3 here is CASSQRQGNEKLFF. The CDR3 DNA sequence: TGTGCCAGCAGCCAGCGACAGGGTAATGAAAAACTGTTTTTT.